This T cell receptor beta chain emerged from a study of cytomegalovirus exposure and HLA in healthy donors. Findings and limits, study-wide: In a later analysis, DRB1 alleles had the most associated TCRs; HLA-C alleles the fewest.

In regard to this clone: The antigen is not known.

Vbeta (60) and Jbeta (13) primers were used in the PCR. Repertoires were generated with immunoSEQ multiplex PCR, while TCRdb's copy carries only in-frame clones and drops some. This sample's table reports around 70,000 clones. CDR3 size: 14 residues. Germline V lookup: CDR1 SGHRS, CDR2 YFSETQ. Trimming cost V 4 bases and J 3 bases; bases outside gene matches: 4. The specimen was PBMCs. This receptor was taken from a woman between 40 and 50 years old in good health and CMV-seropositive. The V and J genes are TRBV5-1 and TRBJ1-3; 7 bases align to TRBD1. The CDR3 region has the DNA TGCGCCAGCAGCCCAGGGGGATTTGGAAACACCATATATTTT. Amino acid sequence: CASSPGGFGNTIYF.